This is a list of T cell receptor beta chains from one sample in a study of T cell responses to AZD1222 COVID-19 vaccine. Clones were read by immunoSEQ multiplex PCR, and TCRdb kept only the in-frame ones, dropping some. The sample contains approximately 120,000 clones, 85% of which appear only once. This sample comprised peripheral blood, obtained 28 days after the second AZD1222 dose. The receptor set was obtained from an adult who received the AZD1222 COVID-19 vaccine. The CDR3 runs from the conserved cysteine through the conserved F or W. D genes are given only for firm matches. Not all rows give a size; the values are once, few, many and, for expanded clones, a class.

TGTGCCAGTGGTAGCACTGGGGCCAACGTCCTGACTTTC	CASGSTGANVLTF	-	-	TRBJ2-6	TRBV2
TGTGCCAGCAGCTTATGGCGGTTAGGGGGCCATGGCTACACCTTC	CASSLWRLGGHGYTF	-	TRBD1	TRBJ1-2	TRBV5-8
TGTGCCAGCAGCCGTTATAGCGGGGTCTACGAGCAGTACTTC	CASSRYSGVYEQYF	-	TRBD2	TRBJ2-7	TRBV7-2
TGTGCCAGTAGATCCGGGACAGGGGTTGGCTACACCTTC	CASRSGTGVGYTF	once	TRBD1	TRBJ1-2	TRBV19
TGTGCTAGTGGTTTGGCCATACAGGGGAACGGCGGGGAGCTGTTTTTT	CASGLAIQGNGGELFF	-	TRBD1	TRBJ2-2	TRBV12-5
TGTGCCAGCGGGACTCTAGCCAAAAACATTCAGTACTTC	CASGTLAKNIQYF	-	-	TRBJ2-4	TRBV6-5
TGTGCCAGCAGCCGACAGGCGGAGGCCAACGTCCTGACTTTC	CASSRQAEANVLTF	-	-	TRBJ2-6	TRBV7-8
TGTGCCAGCAGCCTCGAATTTGGGGGGGCAATGAACACTGAAGCTTTCTTT	CASSLEFGGAMNTEAFF	-	-	TRBJ1-1	TRBV6-4
TGTGCCAGCAGCGTAGAGGGTGAGCAGTTCTTC	CASSVEGEQFF	-	-	TRBJ2-1	TRBV9
TGTGCCAGTAGTATTGGGGGGATTTCCTACGAGCAGTACTTC	CASSIGGISYEQYF	-	-	TRBJ2-7	TRBV19
TGTGCCAGTACCCCCGTAGGATTGGGGGGACGCTCTGGAAACACCATATATTTT	CASTPVGLGGRSGNTIYF	-	-	TRBJ1-3	TRBV19
TGTGCCAGCAGCTTGGCGGGGGTGGATACGCAGTATTTT	CASSLAGVDTQYF	-	TRBD2	TRBJ2-3	TRBV11-2
TGTGCCAGCAGCACTACAGGGCCTCAAGAGACCCAGTACTTC	CASSTTGPQETQYF	-	-	TRBJ2-5	TRBV5-4
TGTGCCAGTAGCTTCCGGGGGTCGAACACTGAAGCTTTCTTT	CASSFRGSNTEAFF	-	-	TRBJ1-1	TRBV19
TGTGCCTCGGGAGGTGGAGGGTATAGCAATCAGCCCCAGCATTTT	CASGGGGYSNQPQHF	-	-	TRBJ1-5	TRBV18
TGTGCCAGTAATAGGGTGGAGGGGTACGATGAAAAACTGTTTTTT	CASNRVEGYDEKLFF	few	-	TRBJ1-4	TRBV28
TGTGCCAGCAGCTTAGAAGGGGATACTGAAGCTTTCTTT	CASSLEGDTEAFF	-	-	TRBJ1-1	TRBV7-2
TGCAGTGCTGGGACACGGGACGCGATCTTC	CSAGTRDAIF	few	-	TRBJ1-2	TRBV20-1
TGTGCCAGCAGAACGCTTGGGGGCTACACCTTC	CASRTLGGYTF	-	-	TRBJ1-2	TRBV6-5
TGCGCCAGCAGCTCGGGGGTCGGGACACAAGAGACCCAGTACTTC	CASSSGVGTQETQYF	-	-	TRBJ2-5	TRBV5-1
TGTGCCAGCAGGGGGGGACAGGCCTATGGCTACACCTTC	CASRGGQAYGYTF	-	TRBD1	TRBJ1-2	TRBV28
TGTGCCAGCAGCTTCGGGCAGGGGATCTACGAGCAGTACTTC	CASSFGQGIYEQYF	few	-	TRBJ2-7	TRBV7-9
TGTGCTAGTGGTCCGGGACAGGGGGCGAATGAGCAGTTCTTC	CASGPGQGANEQFF	-	TRBD1	TRBJ2-1	TRBV12-5
TGTGCCAGCAGTCCCCACAAGGGCGAAAAACTGTTTTTT	CASSPHKGEKLFF	-	-	TRBJ1-4	TRBV28
TGTGCCAGCAGCTTACCAAGTGGGGTGGCTTTCTTT	CASSLPSGVAFF	once	-	TRBJ1-1	TRBV7-9
TGCGCCAGCAGCCAAGACCGCACGAGGGGGGTCTTT	CASSQDRTRGVF	-	-	TRBJ1-1	TRBV4-1
TGCGCCAGCAGCCAAGATGTTAAGGGGTACTATGGCTACACCTTC	CASSQDVKGYYGYTF	-	-	TRBJ1-2	TRBV4-1
TGTGCCAGCAGCTTAATGACAGGGACTAACTATGGCTACACCTTC	CASSLMTGTNYGYTF	few	TRBD1	TRBJ1-2	TRBV7-9
TGTGCCTGGAATAAAGCGGGGGGGAAAGCTGAGCAGTTCTTC	CAWNKAGGKAEQFF	-	TRBD2	TRBJ2-1	TRBV30
TGTGCCAGCAGCTTGACGGGTCAGATCTACGAGCAGTACTTC	CASSLTGQIYEQYF	few	-	TRBJ2-7	TRBV7-2
TGTGCCAGTAGTATAAAGACAGGGCGAGGTCAGCCCCAGCATTTT	CASSIKTGRGQPQHF	-	TRBD1	TRBJ1-5	TRBV19
TGTGCCAGCAGTGACTCGCCAGGCTTGGGAGGAAACACCATATATTTT	CASSDSPGLGGNTIYF	few	-	TRBJ1-3	TRBV6-4
TGTGCCAGCAGCCAGCAGGGGGCTGGGGAGCAGTACTTC	CASSQQGAGEQYF	-	TRBD1	TRBJ2-7	TRBV3-1/TRBV3-2
TGTGCCAGCCGTGTGGAGGGAGGGGAGCAGTACTTC	CASRVEGGEQYF	-	TRBD2	TRBJ2-7	TRBV2
TGTGCCAGCAGCTTAGGGACAGGGTTTTCAGATACGCAGTATTTT	CASSLGTGFSDTQYF	-	TRBD1	TRBJ2-3	TRBV7-8
TGTGCCAGCAGTTACCTAGCGGGGGGATCCTACGAGCAGTACTTC	CASSYLAGGSYEQYF	-	TRBD2	TRBJ2-7	TRBV7-2
TGCGCCAGCAGCGGCGGGGTCCCCCCCTACAATGAGCAGTTCTTC	CASSGGVPPYNEQFF	-	-	TRBJ2-1	TRBV5-1
TGTGCCAGCCAGGACAGGCCTCGTAACACTGAAGCTTTCTTT	CASQDRPRNTEAFF	-	TRBD1	TRBJ1-1	TRBV7-2
TGTGCCAGCAGCTTGTATGGGATCGGTTCACCCCTCCACTTT	CASSLYGIGSPLHF	-	-	TRBJ1-6	TRBV5-6
TGTGCCAGCAGTTTATCAGGGCCCCAGCATTTT	CASSLSGPQHF	-	-	TRBJ1-5	TRBV12-3/TRBV12-4
TGTGCCAGCAGCCCCGACGGGTACTCTGGGGCCAACGTCCTGACTTTC	CASSPDGYSGANVLTF	-	-	TRBJ2-6	TRBV7-2
TGTGCCAGCAGTTACTCGTCACACGTAAATGAGCAGTTCTTC	CASSYSSHVNEQFF	once	-	TRBJ2-1	TRBV6-2/TRBV6-3
TGTGCCAGTACCTATAGTCGGTGGGGGAGCTACGAGCAGTACTTC	CASTYSRWGSYEQYF	-	-	TRBJ2-7	TRBV19
TGCGCCAGCAGCCAAGACCGGTACGAGCAGTACTTC	CASSQDRYEQYF	few	-	TRBJ2-7	TRBV4-3
TGCGCCAGCAGCCCTGGCGGGGGGGGCTACACCTTC	CASSPGGGGYTF	once	-	TRBJ1-2	TRBV5-1
TGCGCCAGCAGCTTCCAGGGCCTAAACACTGAAGCTTTCTTT	CASSFQGLNTEAFF	-	-	TRBJ1-1	TRBV5-1
TGTGCCAGCAGCCCACCAGGGCGGGAGCAGTACTTC	CASSPPGREQYF	few	-	TRBJ2-7	TRBV28
TGTGCCAGCAGCTTAGATGAAAAACTGTTTTTT	CASSLDEKLFF	-	-	TRBJ1-4	TRBV7-9
TGTGCCAGCAGCTTAGTGACAGGGGGCTCCTACGAGCAGTACTTC	CASSLVTGGSYEQYF	-	TRBD1	TRBJ2-7	TRBV11-2
TGTGCCAGCAATAGGGATACGCAGTATTTT	CASNRDTQYF	-	-	TRBJ2-3	TRBV6-5
TGTGCCAGCAGCTTAGTTCCAGCGGGGGTCTACGAGCAGTACTTC	CASSLVPAGVYEQYF	few	TRBD2	TRBJ2-7	TRBV7-2
TGTGCCACCAGAACGGACAGGGCTGGAAACACCATATATTTT	CATRTDRAGNTIYF	-	TRBD1	TRBJ1-3	TRBV24-1
TGTGCCAGCAGTTTGATCACTGAAGCTTTCTTT	CASSLITEAFF	-	-	TRBJ1-1	TRBV28
TGTGCCACCAGCATAGGGGGGATAGGAGATACGCAGTATTTT	CATSIGGIGDTQYF	-	-	TRBJ2-3	TRBV15
TGTGCCAGCAGTTTTGGGGGCTCCTCCCAACGGGGCTACACCTTC	CASSFGGSSQRGYTF	-	-	TRBJ1-2	TRBV27
TGTGCCAGCAGCCTACAAATGAATTCACCCCTCCACTTT	CASSLQMNSPLHF	-	-	TRBJ1-6	TRBV12-3/TRBV12-4
TGTGCCAGCAGTTTGGCACAGGACCTCTACGAGCAGTACTTC	CASSLAQDLYEQYF	-	-	TRBJ2-7	TRBV28